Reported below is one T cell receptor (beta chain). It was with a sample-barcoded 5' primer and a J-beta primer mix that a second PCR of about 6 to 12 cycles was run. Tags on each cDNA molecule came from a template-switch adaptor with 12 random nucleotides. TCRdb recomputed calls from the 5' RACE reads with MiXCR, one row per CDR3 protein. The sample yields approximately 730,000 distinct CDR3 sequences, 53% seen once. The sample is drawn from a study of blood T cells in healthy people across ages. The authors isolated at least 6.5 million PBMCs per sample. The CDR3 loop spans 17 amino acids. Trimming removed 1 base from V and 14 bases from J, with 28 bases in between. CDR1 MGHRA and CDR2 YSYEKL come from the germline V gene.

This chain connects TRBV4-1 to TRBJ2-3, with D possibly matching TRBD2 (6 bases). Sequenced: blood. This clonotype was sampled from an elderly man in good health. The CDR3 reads CASSQGHLAREDRYAYF. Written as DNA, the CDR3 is TGCGCCAGCAGCCAAGGCCACCTAGCGCGAGAAGACAGATACGCGTATTTT.